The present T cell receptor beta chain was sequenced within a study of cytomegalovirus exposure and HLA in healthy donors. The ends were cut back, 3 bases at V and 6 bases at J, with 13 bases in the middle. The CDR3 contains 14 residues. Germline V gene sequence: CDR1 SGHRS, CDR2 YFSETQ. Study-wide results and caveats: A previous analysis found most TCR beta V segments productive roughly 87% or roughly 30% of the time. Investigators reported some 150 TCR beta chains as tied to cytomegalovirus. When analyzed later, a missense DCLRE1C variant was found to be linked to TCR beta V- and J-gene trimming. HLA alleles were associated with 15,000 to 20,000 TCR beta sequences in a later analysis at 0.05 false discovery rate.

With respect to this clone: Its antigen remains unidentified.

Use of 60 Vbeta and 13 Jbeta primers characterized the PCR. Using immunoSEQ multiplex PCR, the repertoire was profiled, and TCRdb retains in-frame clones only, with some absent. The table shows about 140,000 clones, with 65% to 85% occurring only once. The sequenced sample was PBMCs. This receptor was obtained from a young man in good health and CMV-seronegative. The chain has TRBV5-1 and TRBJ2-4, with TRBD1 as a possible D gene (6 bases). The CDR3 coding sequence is TGCGCCAGCAGCTCCCCGGGACAAACAAACATTCAGTACTTC. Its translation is CASSSPGQTNIQYF. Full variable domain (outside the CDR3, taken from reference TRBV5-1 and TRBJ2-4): KAGVTQTPRYLIKTRGQQVTLSCSPISGHRSVSWYQQTPGQGLQFLFEYFSETQRNKGNFPGRFSGRQFSNSRSEMNVSTLELGDSALYLCASSSPGQTNIQYFGAGTRLSVL.